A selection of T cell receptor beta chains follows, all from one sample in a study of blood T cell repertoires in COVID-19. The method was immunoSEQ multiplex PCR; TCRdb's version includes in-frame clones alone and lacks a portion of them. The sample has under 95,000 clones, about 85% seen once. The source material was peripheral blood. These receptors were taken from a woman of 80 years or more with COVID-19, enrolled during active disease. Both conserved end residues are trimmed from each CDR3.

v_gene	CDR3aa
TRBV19	ASSIKRGLGETQY
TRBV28	ASSTDRGLYNEQF
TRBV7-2	ASSILAGGLGTGELF
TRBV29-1	SVEDGGGSFNGYT
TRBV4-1	ASSQGQGRKLF
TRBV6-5	ASSYSGLAGSEQY
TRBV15	ATSRGDRGPYEQY
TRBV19	ASTPEGSYGYT
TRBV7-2	ASSSKTGGYGYT
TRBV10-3	ATRGGQGGNEKLF
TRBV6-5	ASNGHSNEKLF
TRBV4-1	ASSQEMASDYYEQY
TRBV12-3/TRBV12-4	ASSRDRVIEQY
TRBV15	ATSPDGTGAETQY
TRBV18	ASSLTGGGNTGELF
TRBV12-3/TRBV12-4	ASSSIYHEQY
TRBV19	ASSRGQGQNTIY
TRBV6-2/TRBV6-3	ASSLGQGGFNEQF
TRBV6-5	ASTGQGQYEQY
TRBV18	ASSLGQASNQPQH
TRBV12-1	ASSTTGSSYEQY
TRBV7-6	ASSLTRLAGRTYEQY
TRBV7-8	ASSLGFSGDSRTEPYNEQF
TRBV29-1	SVEDRSLGGAF
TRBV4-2	ASSQDLGQLTIY
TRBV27	ASSLLGGGETEAF
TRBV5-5	ASSLAVRGPGGYT
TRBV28	ASSLATDTQY
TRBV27	ASSLLGEVGFQPQH
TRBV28	ASAGFGNQPQH
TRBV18	ASSPPAGVDYGYT
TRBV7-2	ASSSKNIQY
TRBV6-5	ASRDLGDTQY
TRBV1	TSSQVSSGQETQY
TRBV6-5	ASRRTGGHNEQY
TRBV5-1	ASSLAPNQPQH
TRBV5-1	ASSGEPPTYEQY
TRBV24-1	ATEDRITYEQY
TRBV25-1	ASSLTGTVKTQY
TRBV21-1	ASSKSGQPQQF
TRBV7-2	ASSKPGQLSAYEQY